A single sample is the source of the 27 T cell receptor beta chains below, sequenced in a study of blood T cell repertoires in COVID-19. Only in-frame clones appear in the TCRdb table, and some are missing; sequencing was by immunoSEQ multiplex PCR. This repertoire shows fewer than 150,000 clones, more than 80% found once; its top ten account for about 5.5%. Sequences were obtained from peripheral blood. These receptors originate from a woman in her sixties with COVID-19, enrolled during active disease.

This clone occurred once. This rearrangement joins TRBV13 to TRBJ1-1, with unresolved D. Per germline, CDR1 PRHDT and CDR2 FYEKMQ (reference sequence). Trimming cost V 5 bases and J 4 bases, with 14 bases left between them. The CDR3 is made up of 14 amino acids. The CDR3 loop is CASSLERRSTEAFF. The CDR3 region has the DNA TGTGCCAGCAGCCTCGAAAGGAGAAGCACTGAAGCTTTCTTT.

The chain has TRBV5-1 and TRBJ1-3; D is unresolved. CDR1 and CDR2 from the germline V gene are SGHRS and YFSETQ. Deletions cut 5 bases from V and 2 bases from J, with 14 bases between. There are 15 residues in the CDR3. Here the CDR3 DNA reads TGCGCCAGCAGGTCCACGGAGGCTACTGGAAACACCATATATTTT. Its protein is CASRSTEATGNTIYF.

The chain couples TRBV24-1 to TRBJ2-7; D remains ambiguous. The ends were cut back, 5 bases at V and 2 bases at J, with 15 bases in the middle. The CDR3 sequence is 15 residues long. The germline V gene encodes CDR1 KGHDR and CDR2 SFDVKD. The CDR3 DNA follows: TGTGCCACCAGTGCAGACAAGACATGGCCCTACGAGCAGTACTTC. Residues: CATSADKTWPYEQYF.

This rearrangement joins TRBV7-7 to TRBJ2-1, with D unresolved. Trimming took off 3 bases at V and 6 bases at J, with 3 bases between the two ends. The germline V gene encodes CDR1 SSHAT and CDR2 FNYEAQ (reference sequence). CDR3 length: 11 residues. CDR3 DNA: TGTGCCAGCAGCTTCGGCAATGAGCAGTTCTTC. It specifies CASSFGNEQFF. The full variable domain, rest sourced from reference TRBV7-7 and TRBJ2-1, is GAGVSQSPRYKVTKRGQDVTLRCDPISSHATLYWYQQALGQGPEFLTYFNYEAQPDKSGLPSDRFSAERPEGSISTLTIQRTEQRDSAMYRCASSFGNEQFFGPGTRLTVL.

The chain uses TRBV7-9 and TRBJ1-5; D call uncertain. Germline V gives CDR1 SEHNR, CDR2 FQNEAQ (reference sequence). The CDR3 is 13 amino acids. V gave up 5 bases and J gave up 4 bases, with 9 bases separating them. CDR3 sequence reads: CASSPLENQPQHF. CDR3 DNA: TGTGCCAGCAGCCCCTTAGAAAATCAGCCCCAGCATTTT.

V is TRBV3-1 (or the pseudogene TRBV3-2) and J is TRBJ2-1; TRBD2 matches at 15 bases. The V segment lost 1 base and the J segment 7 bases; nucleotides outside the gene matches: 5. CDR3 length: 17 residues. CDR1 and CDR2 (germline): LGHDT, YNNKEL (reference sequence). CDR3 sequence (DNA): TGTGCCAGCAGCCAAGCACCGGGACTAGCGGGGGGTAATGAGCAGTTCTTC. Amino acids: CASSQAPGLAGGNEQFF.

The chain links TRBV4-3 to TRBJ1-5, with D unresolved. The CDR3 is made up of 14 amino acids. V lost 0 bases to trimming and J lost 1 base, with 4 bases between them. Germline V gene data show CDR1 as LGHNA and CDR2 as YSLEER. The CDR3 nucleotides read TGCGCCAGCAGCCAAGACACAAGCAATCAGCCCCAGCATTTT. It yields the protein CASSQDTSNQPQHF.

The chain carries TRBV4-2 and TRBJ2-7; 12 bases are a match to TRBD2. There are 18 residues in the CDR3. The germline V gene encodes CDR1 LGHNA and CDR2 YNFKEQ. V was pared by 3 bases and J by 0 bases, with 9 bases of the junction left unmatched. The CDR3 bases are TGTGCCAGCAGCCAGAGAACTAGCGGGGGGAACCCCTCCTACGAGCAGTACTTC. This encodes CASSQRTSGGNPSYEQYF.

The J gene is TRBJ1-6, the V gene TRBV5-8, with TRBD1 matching 8 bases. This CDR3 has 14 residues. V shed 4 bases and J 13 bases; nucleotides not matched to a gene: 10. Germline CDR1 is SGHTS and CDR2 is YDEGEE. The CDR3 sequence is CASSNGQGFSPLHF. As DNA, the CDR3 is TGTGCCAGCAGCAACGGACAGGGTTTTTCGCCCCTCCACTTT. Drawing the rest from reference TRBV5-8 and TRBJ1-6, the complete variable domain is EAGVTQSPTHLIKTRGQQATLRCSPISGHTSVYWYQQALGLGLQFLLWYDEGEERNRGNFPPRFSGRQFPNYSSELNVNALELEDSALYLCASSNGQGFSPLHFGNGTRLTVT.

This chain uses TRBV24-1 with TRBJ1-4, with D unclear. There are 14 residues in the CDR3. Germline lookup yields CDR1 KGHDR and CDR2 SFDVKD. V was shortened by 5 bases and J by 0 bases, with 6 bases between the two germline ends. CDR3 loop: CATSGGATNEKLFF. The CDR3 DNA reads as TGTGCCACCAGTGGGGGAGCAACTAATGAAAAACTGTTTTTT.

As DNA, the CDR3 is TGTGCCTGGACCCAACGAGCCCGTGGCTACACCTTC. Translated: CAWTQRARGYTF. J is TRBJ1-2 and V is TRBV30; D is ambiguous. V shed 4 bases and J shed 7 bases, with 13 bases lying between them. CDR3 size: 12 residues. Germline CDR1 and CDR2: GTSNPN and SVGIG (reference sequence).

V gene TRBV19 combines with J gene TRBJ2-7, with TRBD1 matching 7 bases. The CDR3 is 15 amino acids. Germline loops: CDR1 LNHDA, CDR2 SQIVND (reference sequence). J gave up 0 bases and V 4 bases, and 6 bases lay outside the gene matches. CDR3 nucleotide sequence: TGTGCCAGTAGTACCAGACAGGGTATCTCCTACGAGCAGTACTTC. Protein product: CASSTRQGISYEQYF.

Comment on this clone: Relative to the germline gene, one junction end is altered; a read error may explain this. The V call is TRBV2, the J call TRBJ2-7; D is unclear. CDR1 SNHLY and CDR2 FYNNEI come from the germline V gene. The CDR3 extends over 12 amino acids. CDR3 nucleotides: TGTGCCAGCAGACAACTCAGAGACGGAGATCACTTC. It encodes CASRQLRDGDHF.

Remarks on this clone: Other nucleotide sequences in the sample specify the same CDR3. V gene TRBV24-1 combines with J gene TRBJ2-1, with D hard to call. Germline V gives CDR1 KGHDR, CDR2 SFDVKD. The CDR3 length is 13 residues. Trimming removed 5 bases at V and 0 bases at J, with 4 bases between. CDR3 bases: TGTGCCACCAGTGGCAGCTCCTACAATGAGCAGTTCTTC. Translating gives CATSGSSYNEQFF.

This clone has just a few counts. Other DNA sequences in this specimen translate into the identical CDR3. The V call is TRBV5-4, the J call TRBJ2-3, with 10 bases matching TRBD2. Losses at the gene ends were 0 bases for V and 2 bases for J; bases not matched to a gene: 3. This CDR3 spans 16 amino acids. CDR1 and CDR2 (germline): SGHNT, YYREEE (reference sequence). CDR3 sequence reads: CASSLAAGGDTDTQYF. CDR3 DNA sequence: TGTGCCAGCAGCTTGGCAGCGGGGGGGGACACAGATACGCAGTATTTT.

The V and J genes are TRBV29-1 and TRBJ1-1; TRBD1 is a possible D gene (6 bases). The CDR3 extends over 11 amino acids. Trimming pared 6 bases from V and 6 bases from J, leaving 11 bases between. The germline V gene has CDR1 SQVTM and CDR2 ANQGSEA. The CDR3 DNA sequence: TGCAGCGTCCTACAGGGCCCTGAAGCTTTCTTT. Amino acids: CSVLQGPEAFF.

This sequence joins TRBV11-2 and TRBJ2-2; a possible D gene is TRBD1 (6 bases). The CDR3 contains 14 residues. The germline CDR1 and CDR2 sequences are SGHAT and FQNNGV. Trimming pared 0 bases from V and 6 bases from J, leaving 8 bases between. In DNA, the CDR3 is TGTGCCAGCAGCTTAGATCAGGGGTCCGGGGAGCTGTTTTTT. It specifies CASSLDQGSGELFF.

The chain uses TRBV7-2 and TRBJ2-7; 7 bases fit TRBD2. The V segment lost 5 bases and the J segment 7 bases; nucleotides outside the gene matches: 8. There are 13 residues in the CDR3. Germline assignment: CDR1 SGHTA and CDR2 FQGNSA. This CDR3 is CASSRQGGVEQYF. For the CDR3, the DNA is TGTGCCAGCAGCCGCCAGGGAGGGGTAGAGCAGTACTTC.

The DNA of the CDR3 is TGTGCCAGCAGTTTCCAGGGGGTCAATCAGCCCCAGCATTTT. It translates to CASSFQGVNQPQHF. This chain connects TRBV5-4 to TRBJ1-5; 7 nucleotides match TRBD1. The V segment lost 5 bases and the J segment 3 bases; nucleotides outside the gene matches: 5. The length of the CDR3 is 14 residues. Germline V lookup: CDR1 SGHNT, CDR2 YYREEE (reference sequence).

CDR3 amino acids: CASSSYSWTSGRRVGELFF. The CDR3 DNA is TGTGCCAGTAGTTCCTACTCCTGGACTAGCGGGCGAAGGGTCGGGGAGCTGTTTTTT. The V gene is TRBV19, the J gene TRBJ2-2, with TRBD2 identical over 11 bases. The CDR3 sequence is 19 residues long. Germline CDR1 is LNHDA and CDR2 is SQIVND (reference sequence). V was pared by 5 bases and J by 7 bases, with 18 bases of the junction left unmatched.

Comments on this clone: This specimen includes other DNA sequences encoding the same CDR3. The genes are TRBV4-3 and TRBJ2-7; TRBD1 aligns across 9 bases. Germline assignment: CDR1 LGHNA and CDR2 YSLEER. The CDR3 contains 16 residues. Unmatched junction bases numbered 6, after V lost 0 bases and J lost 3 bases. In nucleotides, the CDR3 is TGCGCCAGCAGCCAAGATCTGGGACAGGGTCTCTACGAGCAGTACTTC. Its protein is CASSQDLGQGLYEQYF.

This chain joins TRBV6-5 and TRBJ1-1, with unresolved D. Trimming removed 6 bases from V and 6 bases from J, with 11 bases in between. This CDR3 comprises 12 residues. Germline V lookup: CDR1 MNHEY, CDR2 SVGAGI. For the CDR3, the DNA is TGTGCCAGCAGGGTGCAGAGGGCTGAAGCTTTCTTT. It specifies CASRVQRAEAFF.

Worth noting for this clone: The junction differs from germline at one of its ends, possibly a read error. This chain links TRBV7-7 with TRBJ2-7; TRBD1 agrees at 10 bases. The CDR3 is 15 amino acids. The V gene's germline CDR1 is SSHAT and CDR2 FNYEAQ (reference sequence). The CDR3 spells CASSQATGGLYEQYF. The CDR3 coding sequence is TGTGCTAGCAGCCAAGCGACAGGGGGCCTGTACGAGCAGTACTTC.

This clone was counted only a few times. V usage is TRBV9 and J usage is TRBJ1-1; TRBD1 might be the D (5 bases). Germline loops: CDR1 SGDLS, CDR2 YYNGEE. The V gene lost 0 bases and the J gene lost 0 bases, with 9 bases spanning the gap. CDR3 length: 15 residues. CDR3 in amino acids: CASSVAGQMNTEAFF. CDR3 in DNA: TGTGCCAGCAGCGTAGCTGGACAAATGAACACTGAAGCTTTCTTT. Full variable domain (outside the CDR3, taken from reference TRBV9 and TRBJ1-1): DSGVTQTPKHLITATGQRVTLRCSPRSGDLSVYWYQQSLDQGLQFLIQYYNGEERAKGNILERFSAQQFPDLHSELNLSSLELGDSALYFCASSVAGQMNTEAFFGQGTRLTVV.

This chain joins TRBV7-9 and TRBJ1-6; 10 nucleotides align to TRBD1. The germline CDR1 and CDR2 sequences are SEHNR and FQNEAQ (reference sequence). The CDR3 has 14 amino acids. V lost 6 bases, J lost 7 bases, and 3 bases stayed unmatched. This CDR3 reads CASRPTGGNSPLHF. CDR3 bases: TGTGCCAGCAGACCGACAGGGGGCAATTCACCCCTCCACTTT.

This chain joins TRBV7-8 and TRBJ2-7; 7 bases map to TRBD1. J was trimmed by 3 bases and V by 5 bases; bases with no gene match: 7. This CDR3 is built from 14 residues. CDR1 and CDR2 (germline): SGHVS, FQNEAQ. CDR3 sequence: CASSPDRTFYEQYF. The CDR3 nucleotides are TGTGCCAGCAGCCCGGACAGGACCTTCTACGAGCAGTACTTC.

The chain combines TRBV24-1 with TRBJ1-1; 8 bases match TRBD1. The CDR3 extends over 15 amino acids. Germline V gives CDR1 KGHDR, CDR2 SFDVKD. J gave up 5 bases and V 3 bases, and 7 bases lay outside the gene matches. This chain's CDR3 is CATSDPHRGVTEAFF. The CDR3 nucleotides read TGTGCCACCAGTGATCCTCACAGGGGGGTTACTGAAGCTTTCTTT.